The next 24 T cell receptor beta chains were all read from a single sample in a study of blood T cell repertoires in COVID-19. Clones were read by immunoSEQ multiplex PCR, and TCRdb kept only the in-frame ones, dropping some. The sample shows under 200,000 clones, about 89% of them seen only once. Sequencing was performed on PBMCs or T cells enriched from blood (not recorded which). The receptors derive from a woman aged 18-35 years who had recovered from COVID-19.

V and J are TRBV12-5 and TRBJ1-1, with a weak D call TRBD1 (5 bases). Germline CDR1 reads LGHNT; CDR2 reads FRNRAP. The V end lost 3 bases, the J end lost 10 bases, and 15 bases lay between the germline ends. This CDR3 comprises 13 residues. The CDR3 sequence: CASGFLTSGGAFF. The DNA of the CDR3 is TGTGCTAGTGGTTTCCTGACATCCGGGGGAGCTTTCTTT.

CDR3 amino acids: CASSQDHGGDEQFF. In nucleotides, the CDR3 is TGCGCCAGCAGCCAAGACCACGGGGGAGATGAGCAGTTCTTC. The chain carries TRBV4-1 and TRBJ2-1; a weak D match, TRBD2 (6 bases). V was shortened by 0 bases and J by 8 bases, with 11 bases between the two germline ends. The V gene's germline CDR1 is MGHRA and CDR2 YSYEKL. The CDR3 length is 14 residues.

V and J are TRBV28 and TRBJ1-5; 10 bases agree with TRBD1. CDR1 is MDHEN and CDR2 is SYDVKM in the germline V gene. Losses at the gene ends were 6 bases for V and 3 bases for J; bases not matched to a gene: 8. This CDR3 region has 16 residues. As DNA, the CDR3 is TGTGCCAGCAGCTACATAGGACAGGGGGACAATCAGCCCCAGCATTTT. Amino acids: CASSYIGQGDNQPQHF. Using reference TRBV28 and TRBJ1-5 for the parts outside the CDR3, the full variable domain is DVKVTQSSRYLVKRTGEKVFLECVQDMDHENMFWYRQDPGLGLRLIYFSYDVKMKEKGDIPEGYSVSREKKERFSLILESASTNQTSMYLCASSYIGQGDNQPQHFGDGTRLSIL.

The V call is TRBV5-1, the J call TRBJ2-7; 7 bases are shared with TRBD1. This CDR3 is 14 amino acids long. The V and J ends lost 0 bases and 3 bases, in that order; junction bases with no gene match: 3. Germline CDR1 is SGHRS and CDR2 is YFSETQ. The CDR3 DNA sequence: TGCGCCAGCAGCTTGGGGGGACAGTACTACGAGCAGTACTTC. Protein: CASSLGGQYYEQYF. The entire variable domain, with the rest obtained from reference TRBV5-1 and TRBJ2-7, is as follows: KAGVTQTPRYLIKTRGQQVTLSCSPISGHRSVSWYQQTPGQGLQFLFEYFSETQRNKGNFPGRFSGRQFSNSRSEMNVSTLELGDSALYLCASSLGGQYYEQYFGPGTRLTVT.

This clone was counted only a few times. The chain has TRBV3-1 (or the pseudogene TRBV3-2) and TRBJ1-5; 7 bases align to TRBD1. The trim removed 2 bases at V and 4 bases at J, leaving 5 bases unmatched. The CDR3 length is 15 residues. Germline V gene lookup returns CDR1 LGHDT and CDR2 YNNKEL (reference sequence). CDR3 residues: CASSQQAGGNQPQHF. The CDR3 bases are TGTGCCAGCAGCCAACAGGCAGGGGGGAATCAGCCCCAGCATTTT.

This clone was detected once. The chain is built from TRBV25-1 and TRBJ1-1, with D unresolved. The V gene's germline CDR1 is MGHDK and CDR2 SYGVNS. V lost 1 base to trimming and J lost 1 base, with 4 bases between them. CDR3 length: 13 amino acids. The CDR3 sequence is CASSELANTEAFF. The CDR3 DNA follows: TGTGCCAGCAGTGAATTGGCGAACACTGAAGCTTTCTTT.

The V gene is TRBV5-4, the J gene TRBJ2-2; 10 bases match TRBD1. The CDR3 totals 15 residues. The germline V gene has CDR1 SGHNT and CDR2 YYREEE (reference sequence). V shed 3 bases and J 7 bases; nucleotides not matched to a gene: 6. CDR3: CASSSRQGAGGELFF. DNA of the CDR3: TGTGCCAGCAGCTCCCGACAGGGGGCAGGCGGGGAGCTGTTTTTT.

The chain links TRBV5-4 to TRBJ1-5; 7 bases are a match to TRBD1. The trim removed 2 bases at V and 1 base at J, leaving 3 bases unmatched. In germline, CDR1 is SGHNT, CDR2 YYREEE (reference sequence). The CDR3 runs to 15 residues. The CDR3 spells CASSFQGVSNQPQHF. In DNA, the CDR3 is TGTGCCAGCAGCTTCCAGGGGGTGAGCAATCAGCCCCAGCATTTT. The full variable domain, rest sourced from reference TRBV5-4 and TRBJ1-5, is ETGVTQSPTHLIKTRGQQVTLRCSSQSGHNTVSWYQQALGQGPQFIFQYYREEENGRGNFPPRFSGLQFPNYSSELNVNALELDDSALYLCASSFQGVSNQPQHFGDGTRLSIL.

The chain joins TRBV10-3 to TRBJ1-2; 7 nucleotides line up with TRBD1. J was trimmed by 8 bases and V by 0 bases; bases with no gene match: 0. The CDR3 consists of 12 residues. Germline assignment: CDR1 ENHRY and CDR2 SYGVKD. DNA of the CDR3: TGTGCCATCAGTGAGTCGACAGGGGGCTACACCTTC. Translation: CAISESTGGYTF.

The chain recombines TRBV9 with TRBJ2-1, with 9 bases aligning to TRBD1. V shed 1 base, J shed 2 bases, and the junction held 4 bases outside the gene matches. The CDR3 has 16 amino acids. CDR1 and CDR2 (germline): SGDLS, YYNGEE. Written as DNA, the CDR3 is TGTGCCAGCAGCGTATCCGGGACAGGGCCCTACAATGAGCAGTTCTTC. Protein product: CASSVSGTGPYNEQFF.

The chain employs TRBV24-1 and TRBJ2-3, with a tentative D call TRBD1 (6 bases). Germline V gives CDR1 KGHDR, CDR2 SFDVKD. This CDR3 is 13 amino acids long. V gave up 7 bases and J gave up 1 base, with 8 bases separating them. CDR3 sequence: CATSRQGTDTQYF. CDR3 coding DNA: TGTGCCACCAGCAGACAGGGCACAGATACGCAGTATTTT.

The V call is TRBV7-6, the J call TRBJ2-3; 7 nucleotides align to TRBD2. There are 15 residues in the CDR3. Trimming removed 0 bases from V and 5 bases from J; junction bases left unmatched: 5. Germline loops: CDR1 SGHVS, CDR2 FNYEAQ. The CDR3 DNA is TGTGCCAGCAGCTTAGCGGGGGGGATAGGAGATACGCAGTATTTT. Translating gives CASSLAGGIGDTQYF. Full variable domain (remainder filled in from reference TRBV7-6 and TRBJ2-3): GAGVSQSPRYKVTKRGQDVALRCDPISGHVSLYWYRQALGQGPEFLTYFNYEAQQDKSGLPNDRFSAERPEGSISTLTIQRTEQRDSAMYRCASSLAGGIGDTQYFGPGTRLTVL.

There are a few counts of this clone. The rearrangement uses TRBV5-1 and TRBJ2-6, with TRBD1 as a possible D gene (6 bases). The CDR3 covers 15 residues. CDR1 and CDR2 from the germline V gene are SGHRS and YFSETQ. V was pared by 2 bases and J by 0 bases, with 6 bases between. The chain's CDR3 is CASSLGGSGANVLTF. The DNA for the CDR3 is TGCGCCAGCAGCTTAGGGGGCTCTGGGGCCAACGTCCTGACTTTC.

The V gene is TRBV14, the J gene TRBJ1-6; TRBD1 aligns across 9 bases. Unmatched junction bases numbered 5, after V lost 4 bases and J lost 7 bases. CDR1 and CDR2 (germline): SGHDN, FVKESK. This CDR3 spans 15 amino acids. CDR3 amino acids: CASSLQGARNSPLHF. The CDR3 DNA is TGTGCCAGCAGCCTACAGGGGGCGCGGAATTCACCCCTCCACTTT.

V gene TRBV4-2 combines with J gene TRBJ2-5, with D perhaps matching TRBD1 (6 bases). Germline loops: CDR1 LGHNA, CDR2 YNFKEQ. V was trimmed by 4 bases and J by 2 bases, leaving 11 bases between them. The CDR3 runs to 14 residues. The CDR3 nucleotides read TGTGCCAGCAGCCCCAGGACAGCTCAAGAGACCCAGTACTTC. Residues: CASSPRTAQETQYF.

The chain uses TRBV6-2 or TRBV6-3 and TRBJ2-7, with 7 bases lining up with TRBD2. Germline assignment: CDR1 MNHEY and CDR2 SVGEGT. V dropped 5 bases and J dropped 5; count of bases not matched to a gene: 15. The CDR3 loop spans 16 amino acids. DNA for the CDR3: TGTGCCAGCAGTCGACCCCTCACCACTAGCGCTGACGAGCAGTACTTC. This sequence encodes CASSRPLTTSADEQYF.

The chain employs TRBV6-1 and TRBJ1-3, with 9 bases identical to TRBD1. The germline V gene has CDR1 MNHNS and CDR2 SASEGT. The CDR3 is 20 residues long. The V and J ends lost 3 bases and 4 bases, in that order; junction bases with no gene match: 19. In nucleotides, the CDR3 is TGTGCCAGCAGTGAGATACAGGGGGCAGTAGTATTTATCGGGGGAAACACCATATATTTT. Its protein is CASSEIQGAVVFIGGNTIYF.

V usage is TRBV6-6 and J usage is TRBJ1-2; TRBD1 might be the D (5 bases). V lost 6 bases, J lost 6 bases, and 11 bases lay in between. Germline V gene lookup returns CDR1 MNHNY and CDR2 SVGAGI (reference sequence). The CDR3 runs to 12 residues. For the CDR3, the DNA is TGTGCCAGCAGCGCGACAGATGATGGCTACACCTTC. It encodes CASSATDDGYTF.

The chain employs TRBV15 and TRBJ1-2, with D perhaps matching TRBD1 (6 bases). Germline CDR1 LNHNV, CDR2 YYDKDF (reference sequence). This CDR3 has 14 residues. Trimming removed 3 bases from V and 5 bases from J, with 13 bases in between. The CDR3 coding sequence is TGTGCCACCAGCAGGCCAACGGACAGTTATGGCTACACCTTC. It translates to CATSRPTDSYGYTF.

The gene calls are TRBV24-1 and TRBJ1-2; D perhaps matches TRBD1 (6 bases). Per the germline V gene, CDR1 is KGHDR and CDR2 is SFDVKD. The CDR3 runs to 14 residues. Trimming stripped 4 bases from V and 4 bases from J, with 12 bases between. CDR3 sequence reads: CATSESGQSYGYTF. The DNA for the CDR3 is TGTGCCACCAGTGAATCCGGACAGTCCTATGGCTACACCTTC.

The chain joins TRBV6-5 to TRBJ2-1; 7 positions match TRBD2. V shed 1 base, J shed 8 bases, and the junction held 2 bases outside the gene matches. Germline CDR1 reads MNHEY; CDR2 reads SVGAGI. The CDR3 is 13 residues long. This CDR3 is CASSYFRGDEQFF. The CDR3 DNA follows: TGTGCCAGCAGTTACTTCCGGGGGGATGAGCAGTTCTTC.

This clone has just one count. The J gene is TRBJ2-2, the V gene TRBV2, with a weak D call TRBD2 (6 bases). The CDR3 totals 14 residues. Germline V lookup: CDR1 SNHLY, CDR2 FYNNEI. With 7 bases removed from V and 2 bases from J, the gap between germline ends came to 11 bases. The CDR3 protein is CASTREPNTGELFF. The CDR3 DNA reads TGTGCCAGCACTCGGGAGCCTAACACCGGGGAGCTGTTTTTT.

This chain connects TRBV4-1 to TRBJ1-5, with a tentative D call TRBD1 (5 bases). This CDR3 has 16 amino acids. Trimming shortened V by 3 bases and J by 4 bases, and 16 bases separated the two germline ends. Germline values: CDR1 MGHRA, CDR2 YSYEKL. The CDR3 DNA is TGCGCCAGCAGCCATGGCCCCCTCAGGGAAAATCAGCCCCAGCATTTT. Amino acids: CASSHGPLRENQPQHF.

The rearrangement links TRBV29-1 to TRBJ1-1; D gene unclear. Germline lookup yields CDR1 SQVTM and CDR2 ANQGSEA. V was cut by 6 bases and J by 1 base, with 9 bases left in between. CDR3 size: 12 residues. CDR3 region: CSVGGGNTEAFF. Written as DNA, the CDR3 is TGCAGCGTGGGAGGAGGGAACACTGAAGCTTTCTTT.